Listed below are T cell receptor beta chains from one sample, sequenced in a study of T cells after yellow fever vaccination. One entry per CDR3 protein results from TCRdb running MiXCR on the 5' RACE reads. The sample contains over 300,000 distinct CDR3 sequences, approximately 3.9% of which appear only once. This sample comprised PBMCs, obtained on the day of the yellow fever booster vaccination. The origin of the receptors is a man between 18 and 29 years old who received the YFV17D yellow fever vaccine. CDR3s include the opening cysteine and the closing phenylalanine or tryptophan. The D gene is left open where the match is weak. Where a row states a size, it is once, few, many or the class of an expanded clone; other rows omit it.

CDR3 | DNA | D | size | J | V
CASSTGVVGYTF | TGTGCCAGCAGCACTGGGGTAGTTGGCTACACCTTC | NA | many | TRBJ1-2 | TRBV7-9
CSAGDRDGQYEQYF | TGCAGTGCTGGGGACCGGGACGGGCAATACGAGCAGTACTTC | NA | many | TRBJ2-7 | TRBV20-1
CASSVYRDTPYEQYF | TGTGCCAGCAGCGTTTACAGGGATACCCCCTACGAGCAGTACTTC | NA | few | TRBJ2-7 | TRBV9
CASSSGPGMNSPLHF | TGTGCCAGCAGCAGCGGACCGGGGATGAATTCACCCCTCCACTTT | NA | NA | TRBJ1-6 | TRBV7-2
CASSTDRGTDTQYF | TGTGCCAGCAGTACCGACAGGGGAACAGATACGCAGTATTTT | TRBD1 | many | TRBJ2-3 | TRBV7-6
CSAQPLVRQETQYF | TGCAGTGCTCAGCCGCTAGTACGCCAAGAGACCCAGTACTTC | NA | NA | TRBJ2-5 | TRBV20-1
CASSLGGEDTQYF | TGCGCCAGCAGCTTGGGGGGGGAAGATACGCAGTATTTT | NA | many | TRBJ2-3 | TRBV5-1
CASSQGSYNEQFF | TGTGCCAGCAGCCAGGGTTCCTACAATGAGCAGTTCTTC | NA | many | TRBJ2-1 | TRBV14
CASTSWGSGANVLTF | TGTGCCAGCACCTCCTGGGGCTCTGGGGCCAACGTCCTGACTTTC | NA | few | TRBJ2-6 | TRBV7-9
CATMAGMKPQHF | TGTGCCACGATGGCAGGGATGAAGCCCCAGCATTTT | NA | few | TRBJ1-5 | TRBV2
CASSVATGELETQYF | TGTGCCAGCAGCGTTGCGACAGGGGAATTGGAGACCCAGTACTTC | TRBD1 | NA | TRBJ2-5 | TRBV9
CASSKNRDTQYF | TGTGCCAGCAGCAAGAATAGGGATACGCAGTATTTT | NA | few | TRBJ2-3 | TRBV27
CATFFHRGQGYTF | TGCGCCACCTTTTTCCACAGGGGACAGGGCTACACCTTC | TRBD1 | NA | TRBJ1-2 | TRBV5-1
CASSQERGGDEQFF | TGTGCCAGCAGCCAAGAACGGGGGGGCGATGAGCAGTTCTTC | TRBD2 | many | TRBJ2-1 | TRBV3-1
CASSIGQGINQPQHF | TGTGCCAGTAGTATAGGGCAGGGTATCAATCAGCCCCAGCATTTT | NA | NA | TRBJ1-5 | TRBV19
CASSLPRGAMSATGELFF | TGTGCCAGCAGCCTCCCCCGTGGGGCCATGTCGGCCACCGGGGAGCTGTTTTTT | NA | many | TRBJ2-2 | TRBV7-2
CASSLLAGEVNEQFF | TGTGCCAGCAGTCTACTAGCGGGGGAGGTCAATGAGCAGTTCTTC | TRBD2 | NA | TRBJ2-1 | TRBV6-5
CASSDGLAGGSTDTQYF | TGTGCCAGCAGTGATGGTCTAGCGGGGGGATCAACGGATACGCAGTATTTT | TRBD2 | few | TRBJ2-3 | TRBV2
CASSFRRITDTQYF | TGTGCCAGCAGTTTTAGGAGGATTACAGATACGCAGTATTTT | NA | many | TRBJ2-3 | TRBV28
CATSDSPGTGNADTQYF | TGTGCCACCAGTGATTCTCCGGGGACAGGCAACGCAGATACGCAGTATTTT | TRBD1 | few | TRBJ2-3 | TRBV24-1
CASSLSTGANTGELFF | TGTGCCAGCAGCTTATCGACAGGGGCGAACACCGGGGAGCTGTTTTTT | TRBD1 | many | TRBJ2-2 | TRBV7-6
CASSRTTDPPNIQYF | TGCGCCAGCAGCCGTACGACAGATCCCCCAAACATTCAGTACTTC | NA | many | TRBJ2-4 | TRBV4-1
CATSEGTGGLNQPQHF | TGTGCCACCAGTGAGGGGACAGGGGGCTTGAATCAGCCCCAGCATTTT | TRBD1 | few | TRBJ1-5 | TRBV24-1
CASSLQAGGSYTDTQYF | TGCGCCAGCAGCCTCCAAGCGGGGGGGTCGTACACAGATACGCAGTATTTT | TRBD2 | many | TRBJ2-3 | TRBV5-1
CASSSLLASRQETQYF | TGTGCCAGCAGCTCGTTACTAGCGAGTCGACAAGAGACCCAGTACTTC | TRBD2 | few | TRBJ2-5 | TRBV7-9
CASNDRGETQYF | TGTGCCAGCAACGACCGGGGGGAGACCCAGTACTTC | NA | few | TRBJ2-5 | TRBV6-2/TRBV6-3
CASSLEVNTGELFF | TGTGCCAGCAGTTTAGAGGTGAACACCGGGGAGCTGTTTTTT | NA | NA | TRBJ2-2 | TRBV12-3/TRBV12-4
CASSLADRGGTEAFF | TGTGCCAGCAGTCTTGCGGACAGGGGTGGGACTGAAGCTTTCTTT | TRBD1 | many | TRBJ1-1 | TRBV28
CASSLGQGARAFF | TGTGCCAGCAGCTTAGGACAGGGGGCCCGGGCTTTCTTT | TRBD1 | many | TRBJ1-1 | TRBV7-6
CASSAETGGPPSLHF | TGTGCCAGCAGCGCCGAGACAGGGGGTCCTCCGTCCCTCCACTTT | TRBD1 | many | TRBJ1-6 | TRBV5-5
CASSQDRRSGPLHF | TGTGCCAGCAGCCAAGACAGACGGTCAGGACCCCTCCACTTT | NA | many | TRBJ1-6 | TRBV14
CASSLGVGVTGELFF | TGTGCCAGCAGCTTGGGGGTGGGGGTCACCGGGGAGCTGTTTTTT | NA | few | TRBJ2-2 | TRBV5-5
CASNGIQGAPEGQFF | TGTGCCAGCAATGGGATCCAGGGGGCGCCTGAAGGGCAGTTCTTC | TRBD1 | many | TRBJ2-1 | TRBV27
CASSESRGWQTRYGYTF | TGTGCCAGCAGTGAGTCTAGGGGATGGCAGACTCGCTATGGCTACACCTTC | NA | NA | TRBJ1-2 | TRBV2
CASSLEPGLADYNEQFF | TGTGCCAGCAGTCTTGAGCCGGGACTAGCGGATTACAATGAGCAGTTCTTC | TRBD2 | NA | TRBJ2-1 | TRBV12-3/TRBV12-4
CASSVDRTSTDTQYF | TGCGCCAGCAGCGTGGACCGCACAAGCACAGATACGCAGTATTTT | NA | many | TRBJ2-3 | TRBV5-1
CASNLAHQETQYF | TGTGCCAGCAATCTAGCGCACCAAGAGACCCAGTACTTC | NA | many | TRBJ2-5 | TRBV11-2
CASSSGNTASTDTQYF | TGTGCCAGCAGCAGCGGGAATACAGCAAGCACAGATACGCAGTATTTT | TRBD2 | many | TRBJ2-3 | TRBV7-9
CASSAATGFSQYF | TGTGCCAGCAGCGCCGCGACCGGGTTTTCGCAGTATTTT | NA | many | TRBJ2-3 | TRBV7-3
CASSLDAQGARGYTF | TGTGCCAGCAGCTTGGACGCCCAGGGGGCGCGAGGCTACACCTTC | TRBD1 | many | TRBJ1-2 | TRBV5-4
CASSLAWSPYNEQFF | TGTGCCAGCAGTTTAGCGTGGTCCCCGTACAATGAGCAGTTCTTC | NA | many | TRBJ2-1 | TRBV28
CASSLGGREGLFF | TGTGCCAGCAGCTTAGGGGGCAGGGAAGGACTGTTTTTT | NA | few | TRBJ1-4 | TRBV7-9
CASSLQENTEAFF | TGTGCCAGCAGCTTACAAGAGAACACTGAAGCTTTCTTT | NA | many | TRBJ1-1 | TRBV7-6
CASSLDAFGTRWTSTDTQYF | TGTGCCAGCAGCTTAGATGCGTTCGGGACTAGATGGACTAGCACAGATACGCAGTATTTT | TRBD2 | many | TRBJ2-3 | TRBV11-2
CASSPYGGTEAFF | TGTGCCAGCTCACCTTATGGGGGCACTGAAGCTTTCTTT | NA | NA | TRBJ1-1 | TRBV18
CASSQDLRASNQPQHF | TGCGCCAGCAGCCAAGATTTACGAGCCAGCAATCAGCCCCAGCATTTT | NA | few | TRBJ1-5 | TRBV4-3
CASSGTQGASSPLHF | TGTGCCAGCAGTGGAACACAGGGGGCGTCTTCACCCCTCCACTTT | TRBD1 | NA | TRBJ1-6 | TRBV25-1
CASSVQDRTLPSGYTF | TGTGCCAGCAGCGTACAGGACAGGACCCTCCCTTCCGGCTACACCTTC | TRBD1 | few | TRBJ1-2 | TRBV9
CASSLGSNSGANVLTF | TGTGCCAGCAGCTTAGGTTCCAACTCTGGGGCCAACGTCCTGACTTTC | NA | many | TRBJ2-6 | TRBV7-2
CASSYSGEAYEQYF | TGTGCCAGCAGTTACTCAGGGGAGGCCTACGAGCAGTACTTC | NA | few | TRBJ2-7 | TRBV6-5
CSASLATAHPPGEQFF | TGCAGTGCTAGCCTGGCGACGGCGCACCCCCCCGGTGAGCAGTTCTTC | NA | few | TRBJ2-1 | TRBV20-1
CSASRRGDTDTQYF | TGCAGTGCTAGTCGGCGGGGGGACACAGATACGCAGTATTTT | TRBD2 | many | TRBJ2-3 | TRBV20-1
CSARDLANTDTQYF | TGCAGTGCTAGAGATCTAGCAAACACAGATACGCAGTATTTT | NA | NA | TRBJ2-3 | TRBV20-1
CASSLNRALGYF | TGTGCCAGCAGCCTAAACAGGGCCCTGGGGTATTTT | NA | few | TRBJ2-3 | TRBV12-3/TRBV12-4
CASSLEASNYGYTF | TGTGCCAGCAGCTTAGAGGCTTCGAACTATGGCTACACCTTC | NA | NA | TRBJ1-2 | TRBV7-3
CASSLGTGDLGEQFF | TGCGCCAGCAGCTTAGGGACAGGGGACCTTGGTGAGCAGTTCTTC | TRBD1 | many | TRBJ2-1 | TRBV5-1
CASSYEMVFYGYTF | TGTGCCAGCAGTTACGAAATGGTCTTCTATGGCTACACCTTC | NA | many | TRBJ1-2 | TRBV2